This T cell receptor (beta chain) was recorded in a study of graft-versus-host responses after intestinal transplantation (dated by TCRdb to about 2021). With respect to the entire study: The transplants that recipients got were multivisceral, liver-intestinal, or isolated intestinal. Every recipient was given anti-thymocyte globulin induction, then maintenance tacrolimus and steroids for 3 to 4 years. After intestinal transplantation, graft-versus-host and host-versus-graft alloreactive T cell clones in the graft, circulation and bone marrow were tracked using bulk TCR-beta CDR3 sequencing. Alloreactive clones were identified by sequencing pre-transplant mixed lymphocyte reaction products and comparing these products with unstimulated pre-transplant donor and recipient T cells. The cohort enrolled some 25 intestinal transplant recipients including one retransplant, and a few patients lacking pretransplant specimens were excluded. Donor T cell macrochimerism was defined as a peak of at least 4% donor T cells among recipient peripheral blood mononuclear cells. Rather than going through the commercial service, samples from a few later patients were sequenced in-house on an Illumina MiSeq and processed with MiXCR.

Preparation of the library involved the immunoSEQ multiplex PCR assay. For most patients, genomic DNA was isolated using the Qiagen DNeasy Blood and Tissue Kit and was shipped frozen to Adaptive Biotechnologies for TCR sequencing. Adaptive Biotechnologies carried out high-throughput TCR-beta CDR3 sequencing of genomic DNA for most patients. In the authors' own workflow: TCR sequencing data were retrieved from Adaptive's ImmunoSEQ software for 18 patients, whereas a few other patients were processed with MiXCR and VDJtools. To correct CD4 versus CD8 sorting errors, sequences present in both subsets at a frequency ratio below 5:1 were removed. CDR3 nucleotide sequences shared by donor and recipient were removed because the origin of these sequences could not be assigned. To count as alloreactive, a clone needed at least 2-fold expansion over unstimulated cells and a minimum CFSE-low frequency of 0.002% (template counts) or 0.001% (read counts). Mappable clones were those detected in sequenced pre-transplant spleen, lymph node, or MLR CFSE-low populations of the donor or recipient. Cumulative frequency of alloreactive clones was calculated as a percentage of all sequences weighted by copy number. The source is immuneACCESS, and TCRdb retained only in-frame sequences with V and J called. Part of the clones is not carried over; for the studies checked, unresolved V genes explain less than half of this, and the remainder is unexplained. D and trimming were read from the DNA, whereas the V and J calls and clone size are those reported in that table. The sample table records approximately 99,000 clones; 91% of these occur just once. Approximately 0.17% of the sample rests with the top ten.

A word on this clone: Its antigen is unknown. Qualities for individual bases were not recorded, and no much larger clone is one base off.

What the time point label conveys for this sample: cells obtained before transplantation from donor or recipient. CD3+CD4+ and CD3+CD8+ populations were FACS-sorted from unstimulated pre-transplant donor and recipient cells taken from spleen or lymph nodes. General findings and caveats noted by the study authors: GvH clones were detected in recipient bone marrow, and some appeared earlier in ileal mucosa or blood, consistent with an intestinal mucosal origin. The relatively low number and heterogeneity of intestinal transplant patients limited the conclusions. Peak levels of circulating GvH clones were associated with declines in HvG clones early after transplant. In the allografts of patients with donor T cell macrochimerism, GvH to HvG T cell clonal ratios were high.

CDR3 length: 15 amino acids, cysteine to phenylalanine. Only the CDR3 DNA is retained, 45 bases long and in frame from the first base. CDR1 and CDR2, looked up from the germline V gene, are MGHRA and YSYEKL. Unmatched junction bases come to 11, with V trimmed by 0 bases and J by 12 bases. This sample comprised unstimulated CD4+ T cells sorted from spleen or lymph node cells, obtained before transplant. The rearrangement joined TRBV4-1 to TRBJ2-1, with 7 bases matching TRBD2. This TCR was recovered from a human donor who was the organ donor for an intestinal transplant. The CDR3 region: CASSQDMAWTRGQFF. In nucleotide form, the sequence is TGCGCCAGCAGCCAAGATATGGCTTGGACTAGGGGGCAGTTCTTC.